This T cell receptor beta chain comes out of a study of blood T cell repertoires in COVID-19. Study in general: Sites in the United States, Italy and Spain provided acute and convalescent COVID-19 samples.

The germline CDR1 and CDR2 sequences are SQVTM and ANQGSEA. This CDR3 is built from 13 residues. V shed 4 bases and J shed 13 bases, with 19 bases lying between them. In the authors' methods: The authors estimated nucleated cell counts from reference gene primer amplification. Repertoires were generated with immunoSEQ multiplex PCR, while TCRdb's copy carries only in-frame clones and drops some. D and trimming were read from the DNA, whereas the V and J calls and clone size are those reported in that table. Counted here are around 620,000 clones, 80% to 90% occurring once; the ten biggest clones make up over 0.2%.

Sequenced material: peripheral blood. This sequence joins TRBV29-1 and TRBJ1-4, with D perhaps TRBD1 (6 bases). This receptor was taken from a woman aged 18-29 years with acute or convalescent COVID-19. The CDR3 nucleotides read TGCAGCGTTGGAGGTGCGGGGGGCGCAGGACTGTTTTTT. Its translation is CSVGGAGGAGLFF.